This is a list of T cell receptor beta chains from one sample in a study of blood T cell repertoires in COVID-19. Libraries were prepared by immunoSEQ multiplex PCR; TCRdb keeps only in-frame clonotypes and omits some of them. This sample yields roughly 160,000 clones, of which more than 75% are seen a single time; roughly 5.3% belongs to the top ten. The sequencing sample was made of peripheral blood. These TCRs come from a man in his late teens or twenties with COVID-19, enrolled during active disease. CDR3s include the opening cysteine and the closing phenylalanine or tryptophan. Each record gives: V gene, clone size, J gene, CDR3 protein. The size field is filled for only some rows; it gives once, few, many or a size class.

>TRBV30|NA|TRBJ2-2
CAQGRFNTGELFF
>TRBV5-6|NA|TRBJ1-2
CASTGGGSGGYTF
>TRBV11-3|once|TRBJ2-2
CASSKGQGASGNTGELFF
>TRBV9|NA|TRBJ2-7
CASSPRGAGAYEQYF
>TRBV6-4|NA|TRBJ2-1
CASSRRQGYNEQFF
>TRBV5-6|NA|TRBJ2-7
CASSLGLAETYEQYF
>TRBV10-3|NA|TRBJ2-1
CAISEAVLANYNEQFF
>TRBV28|NA|TRBJ2-6
CASSFLTRVDGANVLTF
>TRBV9|NA|TRBJ1-3
CASRTGNTIYF
>TRBV6-5|NA|TRBJ2-1
CASSYSGLAGVNEQFF
>TRBV7-3|NA|TRBJ2-1
CASSPDRGTYNEQFF
>TRBV13|NA|TRBJ2-2
CASSPTGWGVKVAGELFF
>TRBV10-3|NA|TRBJ1-1
CAISESSTGMNTEAFF
>TRBV28|once|TRBJ2-1
CASSFIQGFRYNEQFF
>TRBV4-3|NA|TRBJ2-2
CASSQDTPGLAGVKTGELFF
>TRBV14|NA|TRBJ1-5
CASSPQGSNQPQHF
>TRBV24-1|NA|TRBJ2-1
CATSASGSRTDEQFF
>TRBV11-2|NA|TRBJ1-2
CASSPQGALGYTF
>TRBV7-2|NA|TRBJ2-3
CASSLVAGALPSTDTQYF
>TRBV4-3|NA|TRBJ2-5
CASSQDLRGPLWEETQYF
>TRBV7-9|NA|TRBJ2-7
CASRGAHEQYF
>TRBV6-1|NA|TRBJ2-4
CASREGKGARGGNIQYF
>TRBV7-9|NA|TRBJ2-3
CASLEGGGTQYF
>TRBV6-5|few|TRBJ2-1
CASSYSSGGAYNEQFF
>TRBV28|NA|TRBJ2-1
CATLWSNNEQFF
>TRBV27|NA|TRBJ1-5
CASSTYRGQGQPQHF
>TRBV30|NA|TRBJ2-2
CAQSIAGGGRELFF
>TRBV20-1|NA|TRBJ1-1
CSAAPSREAFF
>TRBV3-1/TRBV3-2|NA|TRBJ2-7
CASSQDGTGYEQYF
>TRBV6-2/TRBV6-3|once|TRBJ2-5
CASSRDSGWETQYF
>TRBV7-2|NA|TRBJ2-1
CASSGTGATYNEQFF
>TRBV27|NA|TRBJ2-7
CASSFKGAEGYEQYF
>TRBV27|NA|TRBJ2-5
CASSRLGLNGTQYF
>TRBV30|NA|TRBJ1-2
CAWSEGMANYGYTF
>TRBV9|NA|TRBJ1-4
CASSVDGTADEKLLF
>TRBV27|NA|TRBJ2-7
CASAQGGAYEQYF
>TRBV2|few|TRBJ2-7
CASSAADEQYF
>TRBV6-5|NA|TRBJ2-7
CASSRTGVSYEQYF
>TRBV5-4|NA|TRBJ2-7
CASSPVAGTVVEQYF
>TRBV28|NA|TRBJ2-5
CAIGLNQETQYF
>TRBV11-3|NA|TRBJ1-2
CASSPLTVLFNYGYTF
>TRBV28|NA|TRBJ2-2
CASSLSGNTGELFF
>TRBV5-4|NA|TRBJ2-1
CASSAGLAGSIEQFF
>TRBV6-7|NA|TRBJ1-2
CASSYYYDRGHNYGYTF
>TRBV24-1|NA|TRBJ1-5
CATSDATGGSQPQHF
>TRBV4-1|NA|TRBJ1-2
CASSPRGQGEGYGYTF
>TRBV28|once|TRBJ1-5
CASSSPGGRNQPQHF
>TRBV28|NA|TRBJ1-2
CASSVTGVSGYGYTF